This T cell receptor beta chain was identified in a study of OX40 agonist ivuxolimab in advanced cancers. The CDR3 runs to 15 residues. The germline V gene encodes CDR1 SGHRS and CDR2 YFSETQ. V was pared by 4 bases and J by 3 bases, with 9 bases of the junction left unmatched. Data came from immunoSEQ multiplex PCR; TCRdb stores just in-frame clones and leaves some out. The table lists around 83,000 clones, about 90% of them singletons, with 4.1% in the top ten. The V call is TRBV5-1, the J call TRBJ2-7; 8 bases agree with TRBD1. This specimen was CD4+ or CD8+ T cells sorted from blood, taken in a trial of the OX40 agonist ivuxolimab. This clonotype was obtained from an adult with an advanced solid tumor such as melanoma, head and neck, liver or kidney cancer. The DNA of the CDR3 is TGCGCCAGCAGCCTCGGACAGGGTGGTGGCTACGAGCAGTACTTC. Protein sequence: CASSLGQGGGYEQYF. The full variable domain, completed using reference TRBV5-1 and TRBJ2-7, is KAGVTQTPRYLIKTRGQQVTLSCSPISGHRSVSWYQQTPGQGLQFLFEYFSETQRNKGNFPGRFSGRQFSNSRSEMNVSTLELGDSALYLCASSLGQGGGYEQYFGPGTRLTVT.